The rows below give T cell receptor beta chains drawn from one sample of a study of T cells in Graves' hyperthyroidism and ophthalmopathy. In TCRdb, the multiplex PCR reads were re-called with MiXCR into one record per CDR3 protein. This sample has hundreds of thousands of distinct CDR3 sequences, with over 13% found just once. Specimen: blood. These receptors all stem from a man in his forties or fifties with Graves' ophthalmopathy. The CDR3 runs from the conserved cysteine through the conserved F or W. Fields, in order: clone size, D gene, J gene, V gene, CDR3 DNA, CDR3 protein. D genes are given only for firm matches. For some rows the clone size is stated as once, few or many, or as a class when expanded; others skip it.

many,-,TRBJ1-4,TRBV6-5,TGTGCCAGCAGTTACTCGGGCCGAGCAACTAATGAAAAACTGTTTTTT,CASSYSGRATNEKLFF
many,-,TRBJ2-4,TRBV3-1,TGTGCCAGCAGCCGCGACCGGGCCATTCAGTACTTC,CASSRDRAIQYF
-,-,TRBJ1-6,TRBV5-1,TGCGCCAGCAGCTTGGATGGTTCACCCCTCCACTTT,CASSLDGSPLHF
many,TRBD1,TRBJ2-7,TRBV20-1,TGCAGTGCTAACACACAGGGGGCAAGGTACGAGCAGTACTTC,CSANTQGARYEQYF
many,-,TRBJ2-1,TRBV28,TGTGCCAGCAGTTTTTTTTACCGAGGATCTAATGAGCAGTTCTTC,CASSFFYRGSNEQFF
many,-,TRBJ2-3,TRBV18,TGTGCCAGCTCACCACCTCCTACCATGTCCGATACGCAGTATTTT,CASSPPPTMSDTQYF
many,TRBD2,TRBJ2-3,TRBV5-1,TGCGCCAACAGCCCCGGGACTAGCGCAACAGATACGCAGTATTTT,CANSPGTSATDTQYF
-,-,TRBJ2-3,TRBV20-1,TGCAGTGCCGACGTGGATTTTACAGATACGCAGTATTTT,CSADVDFTDTQYF
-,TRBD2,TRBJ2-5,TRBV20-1,TGCAGTGCTAGCGTCCTAGCGGGAGGGGAGACCCAGTACTTC,CSASVLAGGETQYF
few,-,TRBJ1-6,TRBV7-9,TGTGCCAGCAGCCAAGGGACGGGTGATTCACCCCTCCACTTT,CASSQGTGDSPLHF
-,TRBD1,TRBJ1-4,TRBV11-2,TGTGCCAGCAGCTCCAAAAAAACAGGGGGCCGGGGTGAAAAACTGTTTTTT,CASSSKKTGGRGEKLFF
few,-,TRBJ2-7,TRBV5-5,TGTGCCAGCAGCGTTGGTCGCGGCTTACCGTACGAGCAGTACTTC,CASSVGRGLPYEQYF
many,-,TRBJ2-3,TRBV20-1,TGCAGTGCTAGACCAACGGATACGCAGTATTTT,CSARPTDTQYF
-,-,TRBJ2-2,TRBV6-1,TGTGCCAGCAGTGAGATCTCAGGGGATTACACCGGGGAGCTGTTTTTT,CASSEISGDYTGELFF
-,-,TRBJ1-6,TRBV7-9,TGTGCCAGCAGCCCAGAAGGGGTTTCACCCCTCCACTTT,CASSPEGVSPLHF
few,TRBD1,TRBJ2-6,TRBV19,TGTGCCAGTTCTCTCCCCGGGACAGGACGGCCTGGGGCCAACGTCCTGACTTTC,CASSLPGTGRPGANVLTF
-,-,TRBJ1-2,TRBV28,TGTGCCAGCAGCCAAGGGTCAGAACGACCCACCTTC,CASSQGSERPTF
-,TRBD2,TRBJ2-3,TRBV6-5,TGTGCCAGCAGTTACTCGAGCGGGGGCGCCGATCCGCAGTATTTT,CASSYSSGGADPQYF
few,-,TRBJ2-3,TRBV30,TGTGCCTGGAGTGTACTGTACGAACCAGATACGCAGTATTTT,CAWSVLYEPDTQYF
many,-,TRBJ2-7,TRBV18,TGTGCCAGCTCCCCTAACGCAGGGGTCGAGCAGTACTTC,CASSPNAGVEQYF
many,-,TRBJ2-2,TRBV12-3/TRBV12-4,TGTGCCAGCAATCCCTCAGGGAACACCGGGGAGCTGTTTTTT,CASNPSGNTGELFF
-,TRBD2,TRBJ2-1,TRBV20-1,TGCAGTGCTAGAGTATCGGGACTAGCGGATCTCCGGGATAGGGGCTACTACTACAATGAGCAGTCCTTC,CSARVSGLADLRDRGYYYNEQSF
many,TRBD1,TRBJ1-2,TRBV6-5,TGTGCCAGCAGTTCCCCGGACAGGGGGCTTGGCTACACCTTC,CASSSPDRGLGYTF
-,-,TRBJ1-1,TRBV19,TGTGCCAGTAGAGATTGGCAATCCGAAGCTTTCTTT,CASRDWQSEAFF
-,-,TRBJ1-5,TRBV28,TGTGCCAGCAGGGTGGAGGATCAGCCCCAGCATTTT,CASRVEDQPQHF
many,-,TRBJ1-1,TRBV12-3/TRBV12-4,TGTGCCAGCAGTTTAAAGCTTGAGGCGGAAGCTTTCTTT,CASSLKLEAEAFF
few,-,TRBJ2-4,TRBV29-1,TGCAGCGTTGAAATAGGGTCCTTTCAGTACTTC,CSVEIGSFQYF
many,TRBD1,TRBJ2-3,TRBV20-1,TGCAGTGCGATCAGGGGGACCACAGATACGCAGTATTTT,CSAIRGTTDTQYF
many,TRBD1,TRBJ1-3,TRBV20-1,TGCAGTGCTAGGGGAGGACAGGGAGAGTCCTGGGGCACCATATATTTT,CSARGGQGESWGTIYF
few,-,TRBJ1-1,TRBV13,TGTGCCAGCAGCTTCCGCCCGGCTGAAGCTTTCTTT,CASSFRPAEAFF
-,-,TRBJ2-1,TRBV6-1,TGTGCCAGCAGGCACGCTCTAGCCAACTCCTACAATGAGCAGTTCTTC,CASRHALANSYNEQFF
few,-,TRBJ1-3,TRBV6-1,TGTGCCAGCAGCCCCAACCGGGACTCTGGAAACACCATATATTTT,CASSPNRDSGNTIYF
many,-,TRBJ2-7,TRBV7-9,TGTGCCAGCAGCTTAGCGGGGCCGGACCACGAGCAGTACTTC,CASSLAGPDHEQYF
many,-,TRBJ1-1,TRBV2,TGTGCCAGCAGTGCCCCTCTAACCACGGGAGCTTTCTTT,CASSAPLTTGAFF
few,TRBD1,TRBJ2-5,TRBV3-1,TGTGCCAGCAGCCCCCCAGGGGGCTATGAGACCCAGTACTTC,CASSPPGGYETQYF